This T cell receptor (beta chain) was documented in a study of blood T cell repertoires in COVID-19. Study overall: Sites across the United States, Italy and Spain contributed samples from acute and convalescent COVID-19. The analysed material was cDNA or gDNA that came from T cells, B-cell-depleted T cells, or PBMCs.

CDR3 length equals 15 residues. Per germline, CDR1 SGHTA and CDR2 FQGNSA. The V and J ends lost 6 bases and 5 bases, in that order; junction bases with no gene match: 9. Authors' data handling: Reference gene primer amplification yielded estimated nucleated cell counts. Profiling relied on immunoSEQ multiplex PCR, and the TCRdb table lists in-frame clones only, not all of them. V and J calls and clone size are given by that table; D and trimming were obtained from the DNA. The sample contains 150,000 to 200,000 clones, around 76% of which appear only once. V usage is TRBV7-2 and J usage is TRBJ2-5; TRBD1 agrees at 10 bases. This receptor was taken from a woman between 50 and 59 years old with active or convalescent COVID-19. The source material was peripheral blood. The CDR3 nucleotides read TGTGCCAGCAGGCGGACAGGGGGATCGGGGGAGACCCAGTACTTC. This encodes CASRRTGGSGETQYF.